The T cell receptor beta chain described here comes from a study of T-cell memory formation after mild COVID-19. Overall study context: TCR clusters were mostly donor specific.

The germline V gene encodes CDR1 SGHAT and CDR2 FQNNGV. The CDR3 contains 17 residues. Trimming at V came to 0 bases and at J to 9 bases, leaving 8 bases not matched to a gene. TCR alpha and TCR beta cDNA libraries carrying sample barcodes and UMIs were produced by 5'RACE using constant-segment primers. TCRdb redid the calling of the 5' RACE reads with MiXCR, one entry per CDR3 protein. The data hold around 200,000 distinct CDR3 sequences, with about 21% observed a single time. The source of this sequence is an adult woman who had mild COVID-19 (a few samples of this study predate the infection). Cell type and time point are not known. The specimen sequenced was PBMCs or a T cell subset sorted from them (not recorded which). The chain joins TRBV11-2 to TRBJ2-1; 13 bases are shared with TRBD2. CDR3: CASSLDLGLAGFGEQFF. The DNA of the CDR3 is TGTGCCAGCAGCTTAGATTTGGGACTAGCGGGGTTTGGTGAGCAGTTCTTC.